Each of the 25 T cell receptor beta chains below was sequenced from the same sample in a study of blood T cell repertoires in COVID-19. Data came from immunoSEQ multiplex PCR; TCRdb stores just in-frame clones and leaves some out. The top ten clones hold approximately 3.7% of a sample with 100,000 to 150,000 clones, around nine tenths of them seen once. The material sequenced was peripheral blood. All receptors derive from a man between 50 and 59 years old with active COVID-19.

The chain employs TRBV5-6 and TRBJ1-4, with D perhaps matching TRBD1 (6 bases). Trimming removed 5 bases from V and 3 bases from J, with 17 bases in between. CDR1 SGHDT and CDR2 YYEEEE come from the germline V gene. This CDR3 has 16 amino acids. The CDR3 here is CASSLFGRGANEKLFF. The CDR3 bases are TGTGCCAGCAGTCTCTTCGGGAGGGGGGCTAATGAAAAACTGTTTTTT.

The chain recombines TRBV18 with TRBJ1-2; unclear D gene. The ends were cut back, 2 bases at V and 2 bases at J, with 6 bases in the middle. Germline-derived CDR1 and CDR2 are KGHSH and LQKENI. The CDR3 is 13 amino acids. This CDR3 is CASSPTLNYGYTF. The CDR3 nucleotides read TGTGCCAGCTCACCAACACTAAACTATGGCTACACCTTC.

V usage is TRBV2 and J usage is TRBJ1-6; possible D gene TRBD1, 6 bases. The length of the CDR3 is 15 residues. CDR1 SNHLY and CDR2 FYNNEI come from the germline V gene. Trimming took 4 bases from V and 7 from J, leaving 14 bases between them. DNA of the CDR3: TGTGCCAGCAGTGTGGGGGGGCGGGAGAATTCACCCCTCCACTTT. Its translation: CASSVGGRENSPLHF.

This clone was counted once. The chain has TRBV19 and TRBJ2-1; 9 bases line up with TRBD2. Looked up from germline, CDR1 is LNHDA and CDR2 is SQIVND (reference sequence). The CDR3 loop spans 15 amino acids. Trimming removed 3 bases from V and 6 bases from J; junction bases left unmatched: 6. CDR3 in DNA: TGTGCCAGTAGTATTTTTAGCGGGAGACGCAATGAGCAGTTCTTC. Amino acid sequence: CASSIFSGRRNEQFF. Drawing the rest from reference TRBV19 and TRBJ2-1, the complete variable domain is DGGITQSPKYLFRKEGQNVTLSCEQNLNHDAMYWYRQDPGQGLRLIYYSQIVNDFQKGDIAEGYSVSREKKESFPLTVTSAQKNPTAFYLCASSIFSGRRNEQFFGPGTRLTVL.

The chain combines TRBV5-1 with TRBJ1-1; 9 bases match TRBD1. The V gene's germline CDR1 is SGHRS and CDR2 YFSETQ. The V gene end was trimmed by 4 bases and the J gene end by 4 bases; junction bases not matched to a gene: 8. This CDR3 contains 15 residues. The CDR3 DNA sequence: TGCGCCAGCAGCCAACAGGGGGCGGGGAGCACTGAAGCTTTCTTT. As protein: CASSQQGAGSTEAFF.

This chain uses TRBV20-1 with TRBJ1-2; D remains ambiguous. CDR1 is DFQATT and CDR2 is SNEGSKA in the germline V gene (reference sequence). This CDR3 has 13 residues. Trimming removed 3 bases at V and 7 bases at J, with 15 bases between. The CDR3: CSASLSAAGGYTF. The CDR3 DNA reads as TGCAGTGCTAGTCTTTCGGCAGCAGGTGGCTACACCTTC.

This clone has a single count. Other DNA variants within this sample encode the same CDR3. The CDR3 nucleotides are TGCGCCAGCAGCTTGGCAGGGGCGAACACTGAAGCTTTCTTT. Translation gives CASSLAGANTEAFF. The chain uses TRBV5-1 and TRBJ1-1; perhaps TRBD1 as D (6 bases). Trimming removed 0 bases from V and 1 base from J, with 7 bases in between. The germline V gene encodes CDR1 SGHRS and CDR2 YFSETQ. The CDR3 has 14 amino acids.

This rearrangement joins TRBV5-1 to TRBJ1-2; D is uncertain. CDR1 is SGHRS and CDR2 is YFSETQ in the germline V gene. The CDR3 consists of 14 residues. V lost 0 bases and J 6 bases, leaving 12 bases between the germline ends. In DNA, the CDR3 is TGCGCCAGCAGCTTGGACCGGGGTTTAAATGGCTACACCTTC. It specifies CASSLDRGLNGYTF.

The chain has TRBV3-1 (or the pseudogene TRBV3-2) and TRBJ2-5, with TRBD1 as a possible D gene (5 bases). V was clipped by 1 base and J by 5 bases, with 8 bases between them. The V gene's germline CDR1 is LGHDT and CDR2 YNNKEL (reference sequence). The CDR3 spans 13 residues. The CDR3 spells CASSQGGAETQYF. The CDR3 DNA sequence: TGTGCCAGCAGCCAAGGGGGCGCTGAGACCCAGTACTTC.

This chain uses TRBV27 with TRBJ2-7, with 10 bases aligning to TRBD1. V lost 3 bases and J lost 1; bases outside the gene matches: 3. CDR3 length equals 15 residues. Germline V gives CDR1 MNHEY, CDR2 SMNVEV (reference sequence). The CDR3 sequence is CASSFRTGGSYEQYF. For the CDR3, the DNA is TGTGCCAGCAGTTTTAGGACAGGGGGTTCCTACGAGCAGTACTTC.

The gene calls are TRBV7-9 and TRBJ2-2; 7 nucleotides match TRBD2. The germline V gene encodes CDR1 SEHNR and CDR2 FQNEAQ (reference sequence). The CDR3 runs to 16 residues. V lost 5 bases and J lost 1; bases outside the gene matches: 7. In DNA, the CDR3 is TGTGCCAGCAGCCACGGGGGGACTCTGAACACCGGGGAGCTGTTTTTT. As protein: CASSHGGTLNTGELFF.

This clone was counted a single time. The chain uses TRBV2 and TRBJ2-1; possible D gene TRBD2, 5 bases. CDR3 length: 14 residues. From germline, CDR1 is SNHLY and CDR2 FYNNEI. Trimming cost V 8 bases and J 6 bases, with 17 bases left between them. DNA for the CDR3: TGTGCCAGCTCCCGACTAACCAGCCCCAATGAGCAGTTCTTC. Translating it yields CASSRLTSPNEQFF.

J is TRBJ2-7 and V is TRBV18, with 12 bases fitting TRBD2. Germline V gives CDR1 KGHSH, CDR2 LQKENI. This CDR3 is 17 amino acids long. The ends lost 2 bases at V and 3 bases at J; junction bases unmatched: 8. CDR3 nucleotide sequence: TGTGCCAGCTCACCAACGGGACTAGCGGGTGGAATCTACGAGCAGTACGTC. It encodes CASSPTGLAGGIYEQYV.

As DNA, the CDR3 is TGTGCCAGCAGCTTGCAGGCCACCACAGATACGCAGTATTTT. Protein sequence: CASSLQATTDTQYF. This sequence joins TRBV5-4 and TRBJ2-3, with unresolved D. Trimming took 1 base from V and 2 from J, leaving 8 bases between them. CDR3 length: 14 residues. Germline V gives CDR1 SGHNT, CDR2 YYREEE (reference sequence).

This clone has only one observation. This chain uses TRBV9 with TRBJ1-5; 7 positions agree with TRBD1. The CDR3 loop spans 14 amino acids. Germline-derived CDR1 and CDR2 are SGDLS and YYNGEE. After removal of 4 bases from V and 2 bases from J, the junction contained 3 bases not matched to a gene. The CDR3 bases are TGTGCCAGCAGCCCTACAGGGGGCAATCAGCCCCAGCATTTT. Its protein is CASSPTGGNQPQHF. The full variable domain, rest sourced from reference TRBV9 and TRBJ1-5, is DSGVTQTPKHLITATGQRVTLRCSPRSGDLSVYWYQQSLDQGLQFLIQYYNGEERAKGNILERFSAQQFPDLHSELNLSSLELGDSALYFCASSPTGGNQPQHFGDGTRLSIL.

The V gene is TRBV5-4, the J gene TRBJ1-3; D gene unclear. This CDR3 comprises 15 residues. The V end lost 4 bases, the J end lost 2 bases, and 13 bases lay between the germline ends. Germline loops: CDR1 SGHNT, CDR2 YYREEE (reference sequence). The CDR3: CASSPRSDPGNTIYF. The CDR3 region has the DNA TGTGCCAGCAGCCCCCGTAGCGACCCTGGAAACACCATATATTTT.

The CDR3 region has the DNA TGTGCCAGCAGCCAAGAAGGGGGCGCCTACAATGAGCAGTTCTTC. Translating gives CASSQEGGAYNEQFF. The chain is built from TRBV3-1 (or the pseudogene TRBV3-2) and TRBJ2-1, with 7 bases fitting TRBD1. J was trimmed by 2 bases and V by 0 bases; bases with no gene match: 1. CDR3 length equals 15 residues. Germline V gene sequence: CDR1 LGHDT, CDR2 YNNKEL (reference sequence).

About this clone: Mismatch with germline at one junction end may stem from a read error. This chain uses TRBV29-1 with TRBJ2-5; D is perhaps TRBD2 (7 bases). This CDR3 region has 12 residues. CDR1 and CDR2 from the germline V gene are SQVTM and ANQGSEA. The CDR3 coding sequence is TGCAGCGTTGAGGCGGGGGCAGAGGCCCAGTACTTC. Amino acids: CSVEAGAEAQYF.

The chain couples TRBV27 to TRBJ2-1; TRBD2 agrees at 9 bases. CDR3 size: 17 residues. Germline V CDR1 and CDR2: MNHEY, SMNVEV (reference sequence). V lost 0 bases and J lost 7; bases outside the gene matches: 10. As DNA, the CDR3 is TGTGCCAGCAGTTTATCCGTTAAGCTAGCGGGAAGGAATGAGCAGTTCTTC. This codes for CASSLSVKLAGRNEQFF.

The chain links TRBV19 to TRBJ2-1; D is undetermined. V was cut by 3 bases and J by 0 bases, with 15 bases left in between. This CDR3 is 17 amino acids long. Germline-derived CDR1 and CDR2 are LNHDA and SQIVND (reference sequence). The CDR3: CASSMVRALSSYNEQFF. CDR3 sequence (DNA): TGTGCCAGTAGTATGGTACGAGCTTTGAGCTCCTACAATGAGCAGTTCTTC.

V is TRBV6-6 and J is TRBJ1-1; no firm D call. The ends were cut back, 11 bases at V and 1 base at J, with 8 bases in the middle. CDR1 is MNHNY and CDR2 is SVGAGI in the germline V gene (reference sequence). The CDR3 runs 11 residues. The CDR3 sequence: CASRQNTEAFF. The CDR3 coding sequence is TGTGCCTCACGACAGAACACTGAAGCTTTCTTT.

The chain joins TRBV7-9 to TRBJ1-2, with no clear D. V was clipped by 5 bases and J by 12 bases, with 13 bases between them. Germline CDR1 is SEHNR and CDR2 is FQNEAQ (reference sequence). The CDR3 has 11 residues. The CDR3 spells CASSPAAEDTF. Written as DNA, the CDR3 is TGTGCCAGCAGCCCGGCGGCGGAGGACACCTTC.

The chain joins TRBV28 to TRBJ2-3, with TRBD2 matching 14 bases. CDR3 length: 16 residues. After removal of 2 bases from V and 6 bases from J, the junction contained 4 bases not matched to a gene. Germline-derived CDR1 and CDR2 are MDHEN and SYDVKM. CDR3 nucleotides: TGTGCCAGCAGTTTAGGACTAGCGGGAGGAAGGGATACGCAGTATTTT. It codes for CASSLGLAGGRDTQYF.

This chain connects TRBV6-5 to TRBJ2-4; 7 nucleotides align to TRBD1. Germline values: CDR1 MNHEY, CDR2 SVGAGI. The V and J ends lost 2 bases and 13 bases, in that order; junction bases with no gene match: 2. The CDR3 spans 11 residues. CDR3 sequence: CASSYRGQQYF. Written as DNA, the CDR3 is TGTGCCAGCAGTTACAGGGGACAGCAGTACTTC.

The chain is built from TRBV6-5 and TRBJ1-6; no clear D gene. The V end lost 0 bases, the J end lost 6 bases, and 9 bases lay between the germline ends. Germline CDR1 and CDR2: MNHEY and SVGAGI. The CDR3 sequence is 15 residues long. CDR3 DNA: TGTGCCAGCAGTTACTCGGCCAGGCGTAATTCACCCCTCCACTTT. Protein sequence: CASSYSARRNSPLHF.